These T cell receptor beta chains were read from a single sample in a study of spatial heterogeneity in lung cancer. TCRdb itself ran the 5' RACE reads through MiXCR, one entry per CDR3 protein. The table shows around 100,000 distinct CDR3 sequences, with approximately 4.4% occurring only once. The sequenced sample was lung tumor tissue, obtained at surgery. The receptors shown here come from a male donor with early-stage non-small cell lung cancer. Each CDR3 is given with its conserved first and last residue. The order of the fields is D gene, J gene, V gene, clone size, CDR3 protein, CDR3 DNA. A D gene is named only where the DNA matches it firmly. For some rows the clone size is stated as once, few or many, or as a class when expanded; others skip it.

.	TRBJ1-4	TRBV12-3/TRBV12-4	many	CASSLETNEKLFF	TGTGCCAGCAGTCTTGAGACTAATGAAAAACTGTTTTTT
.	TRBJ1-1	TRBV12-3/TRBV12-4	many	CASSQTAEAFF	TGTGCCAGCAGTCAGACGGCTGAAGCTTTCTTT
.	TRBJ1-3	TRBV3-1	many	CASSQGSRSGNTIYF	TGTGCCAGCAGCCAAGGGTCTCGCTCTGGAAACACCATATATTTT
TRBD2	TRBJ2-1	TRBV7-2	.	CASSPGLAKGFDEQFF	TGTGCCAGCAGCCCCGGACTAGCAAAGGGGTTCGATGAGCAGTTCTTC
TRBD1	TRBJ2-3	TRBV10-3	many	CASGQAGTDTQYF	TGTGCGTCTGGACAGGCAGGCACAGATACGCAGTATTTT
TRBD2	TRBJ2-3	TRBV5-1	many	CASSSILAGVSFDTQYF	TGCGCCAGCAGCTCTATACTAGCGGGAGTGAGCTTCGATACGCAGTATTTT
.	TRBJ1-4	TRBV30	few	CAWSVGGTTNEKLFF	TGTGCCTGGAGTGTCGGGGGAACAACTAATGAAAAACTGTTTTTT
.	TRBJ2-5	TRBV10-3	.	CAIGAPDQETQYF	TGTGCCATCGGTGCGCCGGACCAAGAGACCCAGTACTTC
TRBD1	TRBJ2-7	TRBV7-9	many	CASSRTGGSYEQYF	TGTGCCAGCAGTAGAACAGGGGGCTCCTACGAGCAGTACTTC
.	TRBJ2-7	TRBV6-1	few	CASRGTYYEQYF	TGTGCCAGCCGGGGCACCTACTACGAGCAGTACTTC
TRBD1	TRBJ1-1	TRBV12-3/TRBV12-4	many	CASSMTGPTEAFF	TGTGCCAGCAGTATGACAGGGCCCACTGAAGCTTTCTTT
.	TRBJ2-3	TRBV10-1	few	CARVNTQYF	TGCGCCAGGGTGAATACGCAGTATTTT
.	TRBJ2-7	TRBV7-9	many	CASSLSLSSYEQYF	TGTGCCAGCAGCTTATCTTTGAGTTCCTACGAGCAGTACTTC
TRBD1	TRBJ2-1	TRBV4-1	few	CASSQTGNTNEQFF	TGCGCCAGCAGCCAGACAGGGAATACCAATGAGCAGTTCTTC
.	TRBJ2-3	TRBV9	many	CASSVYGGADTQYF	TGTGCCAGCAGCGTATACGGCGGCGCAGATACGCAGTATTTT
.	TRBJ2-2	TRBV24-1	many	CATWDFPTGELFF	TGTGCCACCTGGGACTTCCCCACCGGGGAGCTGTTTTTT
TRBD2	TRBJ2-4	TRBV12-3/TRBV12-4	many	CASSYAVGGLKNIQYF	TGTGCCAGCAGTTATGCCGTCGGGGGGTTGAAAAACATTCAGTACTTC
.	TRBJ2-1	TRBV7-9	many	CASSWAGGAGSYNEQFF	TGTGCCAGCAGCTGGGCGGGCGGCGCTGGGAGCTACAATGAGCAGTTCTTC
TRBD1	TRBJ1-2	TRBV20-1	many	CSARRSRDSYGYTF	TGCAGTGCTAGGAGGTCCCGGGACAGCTATGGCTACACCTTC
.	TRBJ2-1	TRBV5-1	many	CASSPVGDEQFF	TGCGCCAGCAGCCCCGTCGGGGATGAGCAGTTCTTC
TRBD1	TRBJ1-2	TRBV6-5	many	CASSKNRGIYYGYTF	TGTGCCAGCAGTAAAAACAGGGGAATTTACTATGGCTACACCTTC
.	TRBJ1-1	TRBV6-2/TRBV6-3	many	CASSYSFGNTEAFF	TGTGCCAGCAGTTACTCTTTCGGAAACACTGAAGCTTTCTTT
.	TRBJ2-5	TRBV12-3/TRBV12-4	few	CASSLQRRQETQYF	TGTGCCAGCAGCCTCCAAAGGAGACAAGAGACCCAGTACTTC
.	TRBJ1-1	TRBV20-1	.	CSAPPPEGKRANTEAFF	TGCAGTGCTCCTCCCCCCGAGGGCAAAAGGGCAAACACTGAAGCTTTCTTT
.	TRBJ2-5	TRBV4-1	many	CASSQGLFQETQYF	TGCGCCAGCAGCCAAGGACTTTTCCAAGAGACCCAGTACTTC
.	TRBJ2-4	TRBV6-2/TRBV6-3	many	CASSMGGLAKNIQYF	TGTGCCAGCTCCATGGGCGGACTAGCCAAAAACATTCAGTACTTC
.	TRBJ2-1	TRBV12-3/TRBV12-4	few	CASSKSLASSNEQFF	TGTGCCAGCAGCAAGTCCCTGGCCAGCTCCAATGAGCAGTTCTTC
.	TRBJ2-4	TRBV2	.	CASSEARTANIQYF	TGTGCCAGCAGTGAAGCCCGGACGGCCAACATTCAGTACTTC
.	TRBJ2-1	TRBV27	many	CASSLVWVRATYNEQFF	TGTGCCAGCAGTTTGGTCTGGGTCAGGGCTACCTACAATGAGCAGTTCTTC
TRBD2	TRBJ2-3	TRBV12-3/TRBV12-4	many	CASSLGAGGSFGDTQYF	TGTGCCAGCAGCCTCGGAGCGGGGGGCTCTTTTGGAGATACGCAGTATTTT
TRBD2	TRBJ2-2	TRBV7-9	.	CASSRVSGPGELFF	TGTGCCAGCTCAAGGGTTAGCGGGCCCGGGGAGCTGTTTTTT
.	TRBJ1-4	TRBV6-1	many	CASSEGTTGEKLFF	TGTGCCAGCAGTGAAGGGACAACCGGTGAAAAACTGTTTTTT
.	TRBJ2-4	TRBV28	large	CASSLFRVAKNIQYF	TGTGCCAGCAGTTTATTCCGGGTAGCCAAAAACATTCAGTACTTC
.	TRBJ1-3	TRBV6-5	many	CASSLGYSGNTIYF	TGTGCCAGCAGTTTGGGTTACTCTGGAAACACCATATATTTT
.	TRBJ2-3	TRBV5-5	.	CASSAFASTDTQYF	TGTGCCAGCAGCGCTTTTGCAAGCACAGATACGCAGTATTTT
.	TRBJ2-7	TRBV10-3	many	CAISDDRGGVLTYEQYF	TGTGCCATCAGTGACGACCGCGGAGGCGTCTTAACCTACGAGCAGTACTTC